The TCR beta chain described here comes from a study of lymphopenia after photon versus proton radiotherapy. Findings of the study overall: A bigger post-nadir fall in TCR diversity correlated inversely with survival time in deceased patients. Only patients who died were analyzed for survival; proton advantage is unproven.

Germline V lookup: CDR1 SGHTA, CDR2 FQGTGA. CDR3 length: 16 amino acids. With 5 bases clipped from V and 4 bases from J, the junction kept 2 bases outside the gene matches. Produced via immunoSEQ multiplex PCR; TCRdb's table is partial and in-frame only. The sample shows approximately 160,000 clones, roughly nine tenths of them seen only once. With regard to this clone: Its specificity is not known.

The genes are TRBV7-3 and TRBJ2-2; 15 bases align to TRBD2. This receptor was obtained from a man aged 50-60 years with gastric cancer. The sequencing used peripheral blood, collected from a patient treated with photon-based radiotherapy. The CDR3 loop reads CASSMGLAGGTGELFF. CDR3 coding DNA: TGTGCCAGCAGCATGGGACTAGCGGGAGGCACCGGGGAGCTGTTTTTT.